This TCR beta chain emerged from a study of T cells after yellow fever vaccination. Trimming removed 4 bases from V and 0 bases from J, with 9 bases in between. The CDR3 spans 14 residues. The germline V gene encodes CDR1 SEHNR and CDR2 FQNEAQ (reference sequence). Ten or more counts support this clonotype. Via MiXCR, TCRdb re-called the 5' RACE reads, giving one row per CDR3 protein. This table has about 320,000 distinct CDR3 sequences, 3.5% to 4.5% appearing once. The material was PBMCs, obtained 15 days after the yellow fever booster vaccination. This receptor was obtained from a man younger than 35 who received the YFV17D yellow fever vaccine. The V gene is TRBV7-9, the J gene TRBJ2-5, with D possibly being TRBD1 (5 bases). CDR3 sequence (DNA): TGTGCCAGCAGCTCAGACAGATACCAAGAGACCCAGTACTTC. Its protein product is CASSSDRYQETQYF.